Included here is one T cell receptor (beta chain) sequence, with context. In the authors' methods: Amplified reference gene primers provided the basis for estimating nucleated cell counts. Repertoires were generated with immunoSEQ multiplex PCR, while TCRdb's copy carries only in-frame clones and drops some. V, J and clone size derive from that table, while D and trimming were established from the DNA sequence. The sample lists under 300,000 clones; about 80% were seen once. This CDR3 has 14 amino acids. CDR1 is MNHEY, CDR2 SVGAGI, per germline. Trimming took 6 bases from V and 4 from J, leaving 15 bases between them. This record belongs to a study of blood T cell repertoires in COVID-19. Study-level information: Donors in the United States, Italy and Spain gave samples during acute or convalescent COVID-19. T cells, B-cell-depleted T cells, or PBMCs supplied cDNA or gDNA.

The TCR comes from a woman over 75 with acute or convalescent COVID-19. Material: peripheral blood. The chain employs TRBV6-5 and TRBJ1-2; D is perhaps TRBD1 (6 bases). The CDR3 is CASRGAGGAYGYTF. The CDR3 DNA reads TGTGCCAGCAGAGGGGCGGGGGGCGCCTATGGCTACACCTTC.